Below are 2 T cell receptor beta chains sequenced from a single sample in a study. TCRdb reprocessed the 5' RACE reads with MiXCR, giving one entry per CDR3 protein. The sample carries about 59,000 distinct CDR3 sequences, more than 20% recorded once. Cells sorted as Tregs were CD4+, CD25+ and CD127-/low. What was sequenced was tumor-infiltrating Tregs sorted from the breast tumor. All receptors come from a female donor with breast cancer.

This clonotype came up many times. The V call is TRBV29-1, the J call TRBJ2-1; TRBD1 agrees at 10 bases. Germline V gene lookup returns CDR1 SQVTM and CDR2 ANQGSEA. Trimming at V came to 8 bases and at J to 8 bases, leaving 9 bases not matched to a gene. The CDR3 sequence is 13 residues long. CDR3 in amino acids: CSLWTGGGDEQFF. For the CDR3, the DNA is TGCAGCTTGTGGACAGGGGGGGGGGATGAGCAGTTCTTC.

This clonotype has a handful of counts. The CDR3 nucleotides read TGTGCCAGCAGTTTTCCCGGGACTACCATACAAGAGACCCAGTACTTC. Its protein is CASSFPGTTIQETQYF. J is TRBJ2-5 and V is TRBV2; 7 positions match TRBD2. The CDR3 contains 16 residues. J was trimmed by 2 bases and V by 5 bases; bases with no gene match: 11. CDR1 and CDR2 from the germline V gene are SNHLY and FYNNEI.